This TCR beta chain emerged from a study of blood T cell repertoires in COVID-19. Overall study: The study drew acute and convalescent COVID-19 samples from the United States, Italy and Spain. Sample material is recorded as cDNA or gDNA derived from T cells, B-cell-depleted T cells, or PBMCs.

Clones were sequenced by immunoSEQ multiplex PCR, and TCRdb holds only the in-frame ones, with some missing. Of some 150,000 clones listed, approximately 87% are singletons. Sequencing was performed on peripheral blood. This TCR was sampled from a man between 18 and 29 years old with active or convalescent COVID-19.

CDR3 nucleotides: TGTGCCAGCAGCTCAAAGACTAGCGGTATCAAAAACATTCAGTACTTC. Protein product: CASSSKTSGIKNIQYF. This sequence joins TRBV7-9 and TRBJ2-4; 9 nucleotides line up with TRBD2. The V and J ends lost 4 bases and 3 bases, in that order; junction bases with no gene match: 7. The CDR3 sequence is 16 residues long. Germline-derived CDR1 and CDR2 are SEHNR and FQNEAQ (reference sequence).